Listed below are T cell receptor beta chains from one sample, sequenced in a study of control samples from healthy donors and cancer patients. Produced via immunoSEQ multiplex PCR; TCRdb's table is partial and in-frame only. The table includes about 160,000 clones, 96% detected once. The sample consisted of blood. The origin of the receptors is a woman between 25 and 40 years old in good health. Both conserved end residues are part of each CDR3. D genes are given only for firm matches. For some rows the clone size is stated as once, few or many, or as a class when expanded; others skip it.

V gene	J gene	D gene	clone size	CDR3 protein	CDR3 DNA
TRBV7-2	TRBJ2-1	TRBD2	-	CASSLVLAGVTVEQFF	TGTGCCAGCAGCTTAGTTTTGGCGGGAGTCACAGTTGAGCAGTTCTTC
TRBV5-1	TRBJ1-5	TRBD1	-	CASSLEGAYHQPQHF	TGCGCCAGCAGCTTGGAGGGGGCCTACCATCAGCCCCAGCATTTT
TRBV6-5	TRBJ2-5	-	-	CASSYNAGETQYF	TGTGCCAGCAGTTACAACGCGGGAGAGACCCAGTACTTC
TRBV20-1	TRBJ1-2	-	-	CSAGVDGYTF	TGCAGTGCTGGTGTAGATGGCTACACCTTC
TRBV7-9	TRBJ2-6	-	-	CASGLGANVLTF	TGTGCGTCCGGTCTGGGGGCCAACGTCCTGACTTTC
TRBV18	TRBJ2-1	-	-	CASSRDRHNEQFF	TGTGCCAGCTCACGGGACCGGCACAATGAGCAGTTCTTC
TRBV29-1	TRBJ1-1	-	-	CSSGEGPYTEAFF	TGCAGCTCCGGCGAGGGCCCTTACACTGAAGCTTTCTTT
TRBV29-1	TRBJ2-1	TRBD1	-	CSVDGLRQGQVRYNEQFF	TGCAGCGTTGATGGGTTGCGACAGGGTCAAGTAAGATACAATGAGCAGTTCTTC
TRBV6-1	TRBJ1-3	-	-	CASSEFSQRSGNTIYF	TGTGCCAGCAGTGAATTTTCCCAAAGGTCTGGAAACACCATATATTTT
TRBV28	TRBJ1-1	-	-	CASSFVIYTEAFF	TGTGCCAGCAGTTTTGTAATATACACTGAAGCTTTCTTT
TRBV9	TRBJ1-1	-	-	CASSVASGGRTEAFF	TGTGCCAGCAGCGTAGCATCCGGGGGCCGGACTGAAGCTTTCTTT
TRBV29-1	TRBJ2-7	-	-	CSVVDVSYEQYF	TGCAGCGTTGTGGACGTATCCTACGAGCAGTACTTC
TRBV6-1	TRBJ2-3	-	-	CASSGAGGTQYF	TGTGCCAGCAGTGGAGCTGGAGGTACGCAGTATTTT
TRBV6-5	TRBJ2-1	TRBD1	once	CASSYKGQGSYNEQFF	TGTGCCAGCAGTTACAAAGGACAGGGCTCCTACAATGAGCAGTTCTTC
TRBV7-7	TRBJ2-5	-	-	CASSLASGSIETQYF	TGTGCTAGCAGCTTAGCTTCCGGGAGTATTGAGACCCAGTACTTC
TRBV3-1/TRBV3-2	TRBJ2-7	-	-	CASSPTPGNPYEQYF	TGTGCCAGCAGCCCGACCCCAGGGAATCCCTACGAGCAGTACTTC
TRBV10-3	TRBJ2-7	-	-	CAISPDSSYEQYF	TGTGCCATCAGTCCGGACAGCTCCTACGAGCAGTACTTC
TRBV25-1	TRBJ2-7	TRBD1	-	CASSRDSGYHEQYF	TGTGCCAGCAGCCGGGACAGTGGCTACCACGAGCAGTACTTC
TRBV7-2	TRBJ2-7	TRBD2	-	CASSLPRLAASYEQYF	TGTGCCAGCAGCCTGCCCCGACTAGCGGCATCCTACGAGCAGTACTTC
TRBV5-6	TRBJ2-3	-	-	CASSEGRGPTDTQYF	TGTGCCAGCAGCGAAGGCCGGGGACCCACAGATACGCAGTATTTT
TRBV25-1	TRBJ2-7	-	-	CATRTWGEQYF	TGTGCCACCCGGACTTGGGGGGAGCAGTACTTC
TRBV3-1/TRBV3-2	TRBJ1-3	-	-	CASSASDRSSGNTIYF	TGTGCCAGCAGCGCAAGCGACCGAAGCTCTGGAAACACCATATATTTT
TRBV28	TRBJ1-1	-	-	CASSSGPLEAFF	TGTGCCAGCAGCTCCGGTCCCCTCGAAGCTTTCTTT
TRBV5-6	TRBJ2-1	TRBD2	-	CASSPSETSYYNEQFF	TGTGCCAGCAGCCCGTCCGAGACTAGCTACTACAATGAGCAGTTCTTC
TRBV19	TRBJ2-7	-	-	CASSIEGSSSYEQYF	TGTGCCAGTAGTATTGAGGGATCAAGCTCCTACGAGCAGTACTTC
TRBV28	TRBJ1-1	-	-	CASRETEAFF	TGTGCCAGCAGGGAAACTGAAGCTTTCTTT
TRBV9	TRBJ2-5	-	-	CASSVGEVYQETQYF	TGTGCCAGCAGCGTAGGGGAAGTGTACCAAGAGACCCAGTACTTC
TRBV28	TRBJ2-2	-	once	CASRADANTGELFF	TGTGCCAGCAGGGCAGACGCCAACACCGGGGAGCTGTTTTTT
TRBV5-1	TRBJ2-7	-	-	CASSASGYEQYF	TGCGCCAGCAGCGCAAGCGGTTACGAGCAGTACTTC
TRBV6-4	TRBJ2-2	-	-	CASSDGQNTGELFF	TGTGCCAGCAGTGACGGACAGAACACCGGGGAGCTGTTTTTT
TRBV29-1	TRBJ1-5	TRBD1	-	CSARTGSNQPQHF	TGCAGCGCCCGGACAGGGTCAAATCAGCCCCAGCATTTT
TRBV2	TRBJ2-2	TRBD2	-	CARRGLAGGRDYTGELFF	TGTGCCAGGAGGGGACTAGCGGGGGGCAGAGACTACACCGGGGAGCTGTTTTTT
TRBV6-5	TRBJ1-4	TRBD1	-	CASRTTGDYEKLFF	TGTGCCAGCAGAACGACAGGGGATTATGAAAAACTGTTTTTT